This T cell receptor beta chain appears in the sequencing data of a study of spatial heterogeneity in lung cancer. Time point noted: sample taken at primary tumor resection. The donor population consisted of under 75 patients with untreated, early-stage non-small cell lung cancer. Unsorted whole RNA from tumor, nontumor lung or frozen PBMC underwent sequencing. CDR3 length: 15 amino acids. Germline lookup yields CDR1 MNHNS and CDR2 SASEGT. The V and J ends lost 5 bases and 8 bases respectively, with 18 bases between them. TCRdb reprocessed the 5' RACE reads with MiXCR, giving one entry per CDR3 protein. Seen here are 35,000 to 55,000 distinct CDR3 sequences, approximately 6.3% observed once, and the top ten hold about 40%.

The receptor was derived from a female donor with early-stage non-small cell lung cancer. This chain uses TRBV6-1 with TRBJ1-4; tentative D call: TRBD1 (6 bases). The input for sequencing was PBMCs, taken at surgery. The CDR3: CASSSPGRGGEKLFF. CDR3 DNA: TGTGCCAGCAGTAGCCCGGGGAGGGGGGGCGAAAAACTGTTTTTT.